This T cell receptor beta chain is from a study of OX40 agonist ivuxolimab in advanced cancers. Study-level information: Mean age around 64 years, range roughly 23 to 79; 82.7% male.

TCRdb's table, derived via immunoSEQ multiplex PCR, lists solely in-frame clones and lacks some. The table records tens of thousands of clones, around 87% of them present only once. V shed 3 bases, J shed 1 base, and the junction held 3 bases outside the gene matches. Germline assignment: CDR1 SGDLS and CDR2 YYNGEE. The CDR3 has 14 amino acids. Patients had blood sampled at baseline and again on cycle 4 day 1 and cycle 7 day 1. This clone was detected only a few times. The antigen is unknown. Study outcomes and limitations: The antigens recognized by the expanded peripheral T cells, that is their antigen specificity, were not determined.

The J gene is TRBJ2-5, the V gene TRBV9; 7 nucleotides line up with TRBD1. The sequenced sample was CD4+ or CD8+ T cells sorted from blood, obtained in a trial of the OX40 agonist ivuxolimab. The sequence derives from an adult with an advanced solid tumor such as melanoma, head and neck, liver or kidney cancer. The CDR3 sequence is CASSAQGIQETQYF. As DNA, the CDR3 is TGTGCCAGCAGCGCACAGGGGATCCAAGAGACCCAGTACTTC.